The 15 T cell receptor beta chains reported below all come from one sample, sequenced in a study of radiation and T cells in renal cell carcinoma. Indicated time point: baseline pretreatment blood. Described treatment: 15 Gy SBRT to primary tumor, nephrectomy 4 weeks later. Some clones are missing from TCRdb's copy, which holds only in-frame ones; the method was immunoSEQ multiplex PCR. The top ten hold under 25% of the sample, which has about 140,000 clones, less than 85% seen once. The sample consisted of blood, taken from a patient whose treatment included radiotherapy and nephrectomy. All receptors come from a woman in her forties or fifties with renal cell carcinoma.

The chain recombines TRBV20-1 with TRBJ1-4; 8 bases line up with TRBD1. Unmatched junction bases numbered 0, after V lost 6 bases and J lost 6 bases. Germline values: CDR1 DFQATT, CDR2 SNEGSKA (reference sequence). The CDR3 is made up of 11 amino acids. The CDR3 DNA reads as TGCAGTGCGGACAGGGATGAAAAACTGTTTTTT. It yields the protein CSADRDEKLFF.

The table lists this clone with a count of one. J is TRBJ2-3 and V is TRBV10-3; 10 bases align to TRBD2. CDR3 length: 15 amino acids. The ends lost 8 bases at V and 5 bases at J; junction bases unmatched: 10. Looked up from germline, CDR1 is ENHRY and CDR2 is SYGVKD. The CDR3 region is CAISKSGGAGDTQYF. The DNA of the CDR3 is TGTGCCATCTCCAAGAGCGGGGGGGCCGGAGATACGCAGTATTTT.

The gene calls are TRBV7-6 and TRBJ2-7, with D hard to call. The CDR3 covers 14 residues. The germline V gene has CDR1 SGHVS and CDR2 FNYEAQ. Trimming cost V 1 base and J 4 bases, with 11 bases left between them. As DNA, the CDR3 is TGTGCCAGCAGCTTAGGGCGTTTGGGGTACGAGCAGTACTTC. Residues: CASSLGRLGYEQYF.

The chain links TRBV11-2 to TRBJ2-1; D may be TRBD1 or TRBD2 (5 bases each). Per germline, CDR1 SGHAT and CDR2 FQNNGV. The length of the CDR3 is 15 residues. Trimming removed 3 bases from V and 0 bases from J, with 9 bases in between. DNA of the CDR3: TGTGCCAGCAGCTTTACTAGGGGCTCCTACAATGAGCAGTTCTTC. Translating it yields CASSFTRGSYNEQFF. Drawing the rest from reference TRBV11-2 and TRBJ2-1, the complete variable domain is EAGVAQSPRYKIIEKRQSVAFWCNPISGHATLYWYQQILGQGPKLLIQFQNNGVVDDSQLPKDRFSAERLKGVDSTLKIQPAKLEDSAVYLCASSFTRGSYNEQFFGPGTRLTVL.

The chain is built from TRBV9 and TRBJ2-1; no reliable D call. Germline V lookup: CDR1 SGDLS, CDR2 YYNGEE. V was cut by 4 bases and J by 10 bases, with 18 bases left in between. The CDR3 spans 14 residues. The CDR3 reads CASSYGTPQGEQFF. The CDR3, as DNA: TGTGCCAGCAGCTACGGCACCCCCCAAGGAGAGCAGTTCTTC.

The chain carries TRBV9 and TRBJ2-5; D gene ambiguous. V lost 0 bases and J 4 bases, leaving 7 bases between the germline ends. CDR3 size: 13 residues. Germline CDR1 SGDLS, CDR2 YYNGEE. The CDR3 loop is CASSVEWRETQYF. As DNA, the CDR3 is TGTGCCAGCAGCGTAGAGTGGCGAGAGACCCAGTACTTC.

This clone was picked up a small number of times. The rearrangement joins TRBV6-5 to TRBJ2-2, with 7 bases matching TRBD1. Trimming at V came to 4 bases and at J to 7 bases, leaving 6 bases not matched to a gene. The V gene's germline CDR1 is MNHEY and CDR2 SVGAGI. The length of the CDR3 is 14 residues. The DNA for the CDR3 is TGTGCCAGCAGTTCCGACAGGGACGGCGGGGAGCTGTTTTTT. This gives the protein CASSSDRDGGELFF.

This chain links TRBV5-1 with TRBJ2-7; tentatively, D is TRBD2 (5 bases). The length of the CDR3 is 15 residues. Trimming pared 0 bases from V and 3 bases from J, leaving 13 bases between. Germline V gives CDR1 SGHRS, CDR2 YFSETQ. CDR3 in amino acids: CASSLVGSAGYEQYF. CDR3 nucleotides: TGCGCCAGCAGCTTGGTCGGCTCCGCGGGCTACGAGCAGTACTTC.

This chain joins TRBV6-1 and TRBJ1-2; tentative D call: TRBD1 (5 bases). Trimming stripped 2 bases from V and 8 bases from J, with 9 bases between. Germline assignment: CDR1 MNHNS and CDR2 SASEGT. The CDR3 contains 12 residues. Here the CDR3 reads CASSEKWDGYTF. The CDR3 nucleotides read TGTGCCAGCAGTGAAAAGTGGGACGGCTACACCTTC.

The V call is TRBV12-2, the J call TRBJ1-1. TRBV12-2 is a pseudogene segment. The CDR3 length is 18 residues. CDR3 sequence: CASRLGSKYWGAATEAFF. As DNA, the CDR3 is TGTGCAAGTCGCTTAGGATCTAAGTATTGGGGGGCTGCCACTGAAGCTTTCTTT.

V is TRBV30 and J is TRBJ1-6; D call uncertain. The germline V gene has CDR1 GTSNPN and CDR2 SVGIG (reference sequence). This CDR3 is built from 13 residues. V lost 2 bases, J lost 12 bases, and 14 bases lay in between. The CDR3 nucleotides read TGTGCCTGGAGTATCGGCCAAATGGTACCCCTCCACTTT. Its translation: CAWSIGQMVPLHF.

V usage is TRBV10-1 and J usage is TRBJ2-7; D unclear. The germline V and J ends were trimmed by 4 bases and 1 base, with 8 bases remaining between them. The CDR3 spans 13 residues. In germline, CDR1 is WNHNN, CDR2 SYGVQD (reference sequence). The chain's CDR3 is CASSAGSSYEQYF. CDR3 DNA: TGCGCCAGCAGTGCGGGCAGTTCCTACGAGCAGTACTTC.

This chain connects TRBV25-1 to TRBJ2-7; D tentatively fits TRBD1 or TRBD2 (5 bases each). The CDR3 spans 13 residues. Between the trimmed V and J ends, which lost 6 bases and 1 base, there was a span of 10 bases. Per germline, CDR1 MGHDK and CDR2 SYGVNS. The CDR3 sequence is CASSRDVSYEQYF. Written as DNA, the CDR3 is TGTGCCAGCAGCCGGGACGTATCCTACGAGCAGTACTTC.

V usage is TRBV7-2 and J usage is TRBJ1-2; TRBD1 matches 7 bases. Germline V gene sequence: CDR1 SGHTA, CDR2 FQGNSA. With 7 bases clipped from V and 4 bases from J, the junction kept 3 bases outside the gene matches. The CDR3 is made up of 12 amino acids. CDR3 DNA sequence: TGTGCCAGCACCCAGGGGGGCTATGGCTACACCTTC. Residues: CASTQGGYGYTF.

This clone was seen only once. For the CDR3, the DNA is TGTGCCACCCGTGACAGACAGACCCAGTACTTC. Residues: CATRDRQTQYF. The V call is TRBV5-4, the J call TRBJ2-5, with TRBD1 as a possible D gene (5 bases). Germline V gene sequence: CDR1 SGHNT, CDR2 YYREEE (reference sequence). The CDR3 covers 11 residues. V shed 9 bases and J shed 6 bases, with 12 bases lying between them.